This record concerns one T cell receptor (beta chain) sequence. These data come from a study of blood T cell repertoires in COVID-19. In the source study's methods: Amplification from reference gene primers served as the basis for estimated nucleated cell counts. The method was immunoSEQ multiplex PCR; TCRdb's version includes in-frame clones alone and lacks a portion of them. That table supplies the V and J calls and clone size; D and trimming were determined from the DNA. The sample lists 200,000 to 250,000 clones, approximately 78% occurring once. This TCR was sampled from a woman aged 65 to 85 with COVID-19, enrolled during active disease. The specimen sequenced was peripheral blood.

CDR3 sequence: CSASSFVGGQPQHF. The CDR3 coding sequence is TGCAGTGCTAGTTCTTTCGTGGGAGGTCAGCCCCAGCATTTT. The J gene is TRBJ1-5, the V gene TRBV20-1; D gene unclear. The CDR3 is 14 residues long. V lost 3 bases and J 6 bases, leaving 15 bases between the germline ends. CDR1 DFQATT and CDR2 SNEGSKA come from the germline V gene (reference sequence).